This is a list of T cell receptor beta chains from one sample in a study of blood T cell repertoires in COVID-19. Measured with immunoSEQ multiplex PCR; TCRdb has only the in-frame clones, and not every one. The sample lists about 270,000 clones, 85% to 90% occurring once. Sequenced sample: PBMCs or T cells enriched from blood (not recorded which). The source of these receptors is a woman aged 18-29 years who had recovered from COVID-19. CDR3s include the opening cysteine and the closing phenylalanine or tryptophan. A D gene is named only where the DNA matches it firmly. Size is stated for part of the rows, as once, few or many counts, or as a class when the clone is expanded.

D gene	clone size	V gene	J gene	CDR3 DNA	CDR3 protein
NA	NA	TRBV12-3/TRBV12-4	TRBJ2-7	TGTGCCAGCAGGGGGGGGGCTACATACGAGCAGTACTTC	CASRGGATYEQYF
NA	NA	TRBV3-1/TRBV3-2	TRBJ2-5	TGTGCCAGCAGCCAAGACGGTGGGGGGAGACAGACCCAGTACTTC	CASSQDGGGRQTQYF
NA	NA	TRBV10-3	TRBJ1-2	TGTGCCACTGCCGGGATGCAAATCGATTATGGCTACACCTTC	CATAGMQIDYGYTF
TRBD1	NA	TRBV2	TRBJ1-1	TGTGCCAGCAGCGGACAGGGAATGAACACTGAAGCTTTCTTT	CASSGQGMNTEAFF
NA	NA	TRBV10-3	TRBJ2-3	TGTGCCATCAGTGAGTCAGTAGCTTACGCGCAGTATTTT	CAISESVAYAQYF
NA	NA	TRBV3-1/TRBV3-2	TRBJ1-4	TGTGCCAGCAGCCAAGCGCTCGCGGGGAATGAAAAACTGTTTTTT	CASSQALAGNEKLFF
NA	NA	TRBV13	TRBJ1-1	TGTGCCAGCAGCCCGACCGGCCAGGGTGGCACTGAAGCTTTCTTT	CASSPTGQGGTEAFF
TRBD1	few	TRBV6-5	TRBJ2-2	TGTGCCAGCAGTCCGGGGACAGGGGACACCGGGGAGCTGTTTTTT	CASSPGTGDTGELFF
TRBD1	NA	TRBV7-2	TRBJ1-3	TGTGCCAGCAGCCCCCTGGGACAGGGAAACACCATATATTTT	CASSPLGQGNTIYF
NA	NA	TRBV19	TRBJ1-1	TGTGCCAGTAGTATGTCGGTCAGGGACACTGAAGCTTTCTTT	CASSMSVRDTEAFF
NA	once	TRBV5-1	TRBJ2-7	TGCGCCAGCAGCTTGGACCCCCCTATCGAGTCCCCCTACGAGCAGTACTTC	CASSLDPPIESPYEQYF
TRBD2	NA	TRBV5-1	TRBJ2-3	TGCGCCAGCAGCTTGGCCTCGGGGGAGGGGGATACGCAGTATTTT	CASSLASGEGDTQYF
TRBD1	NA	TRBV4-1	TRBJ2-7	TGCGCCAGCAGCCAAGATAGGGGACAGGGGTACGAGCAGTACTTC	CASSQDRGQGYEQYF
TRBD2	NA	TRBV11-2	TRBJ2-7	TGTGCCAGCAGCTTATACGGGGGGGTCAACGAGCAGTACTTC	CASSLYGGVNEQYF